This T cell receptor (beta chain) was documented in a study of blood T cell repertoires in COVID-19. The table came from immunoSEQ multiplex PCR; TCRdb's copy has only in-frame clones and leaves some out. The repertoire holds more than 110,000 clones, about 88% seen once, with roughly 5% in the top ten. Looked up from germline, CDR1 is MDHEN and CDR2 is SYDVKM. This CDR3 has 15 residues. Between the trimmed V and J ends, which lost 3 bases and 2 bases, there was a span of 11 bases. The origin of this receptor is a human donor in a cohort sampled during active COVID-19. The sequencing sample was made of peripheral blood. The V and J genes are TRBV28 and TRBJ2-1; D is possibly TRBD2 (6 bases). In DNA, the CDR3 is TGTGCCAGCAGTTTGTTGGGGAGGACCTACAATGAGCAGTTCTTC. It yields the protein CASSLLGRTYNEQFF. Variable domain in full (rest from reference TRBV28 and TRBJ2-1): DVKVTQSSRYLVKRTGEKVFLECVQDMDHENMFWYRQDPGLGLRLIYFSYDVKMKEKGDIPEGYSVSREKKERFSLILESASTNQTSMYLCASSLLGRTYNEQFFGPGTRLTVL.